Below are 30 T cell receptor beta chains sequenced from a single sample in a study of cytomegalovirus exposure and HLA in healthy donors. PCR used 60 Vbeta primers and 13 Jbeta primers. TCRdb keeps only in-frame clones here, not all; method: immunoSEQ multiplex PCR. The sample lists about 110,000 clones, more than 65% seen once, with around an eighth in the top ten. Material for sequencing was PBMCs. The source is a man aged 25-40 years in good health and CMV-seropositive.

The chain recombines TRBV10-3 with TRBJ2-1; 9 nucleotides match TRBD1. This CDR3 region has 15 residues. Germline V lookup: CDR1 ENHRY, CDR2 SYGVKD. Trimming cost V 0 bases and J 6 bases; bases outside gene matches: 3. CDR3 region: CAISESGTGFNEQFF. CDR3 nucleotide sequence: TGTGCCATCAGTGAGTCGGGGACAGGGTTCAATGAGCAGTTCTTC.

The V gene is TRBV30, the J gene TRBJ2-7; perhaps TRBD2 as D (5 bases). Trimming shortened V by 0 bases and J by 2 bases, and 8 bases separated the two germline ends. Germline assignment: CDR1 GTSNPN and CDR2 SVGIG (reference sequence). This CDR3 contains 13 residues. CDR3 coding DNA: TGTGCCTGGAGTGTCGGGGTTACCTACGAGCAGTACTTC. Protein: CAWSVGVTYEQYF. Combining the CDR3 with reference TRBV30 and TRBJ2-7 gives the whole variable domain SQTIHQWPATLVQPVGSPLSLECTVEGTSNPNLYWYRQAAGRGLQLLFYSVGIGQISSEVPQNLSASRPQDRQFILSSKKLLLSDSGFYLCAWSVGVTYEQYFGPGTRLTVT.

The chain combines TRBV29-1 with TRBJ2-2; 11 bases agree with TRBD1. Losses at the gene ends were 6 bases for V and 7 bases for J; bases not matched to a gene: 7. CDR3 length: 14 residues. Germline V lookup: CDR1 SQVTM, CDR2 ANQGSEA. CDR3 in amino acids: CSVRGTGGLGELFF. The CDR3 DNA reads TGCAGCGTGAGGGGGACAGGGGGTCTCGGGGAGCTGTTTTTT.

This chain joins TRBV4-3 and TRBJ2-7; no definite D call. The germline gives CDR1 LGHNA, CDR2 YSLEER. V gave up 1 base and J gave up 2 bases, with 9 bases separating them. There are 14 residues in the CDR3. The CDR3 loop is CASSQAQEAYEQYF. The CDR3 nucleotides read TGCGCCAGCAGCCAAGCTCAGGAAGCCTACGAGCAGTACTTC.

The chain carries TRBV11-3 and TRBJ1-4; D may be TRBD1 (5 bases). V was pared by 4 bases and J by 0 bases, with 15 bases between. The CDR3 contains 17 residues. The germline V gene encodes CDR1 SGHNT and CDR2 YENEEA. CDR3 nucleotide sequence: TGTGCCAGCAGCTCCGGAAACCTCAGGGCAACTAATGAAAAACTGTTTTTT. Translating it yields CASSSGNLRATNEKLFF.

The V call is TRBV2, the J call TRBJ1-3, with 7 bases aligning to TRBD1. In germline, CDR1 is SNHLY, CDR2 FYNNEI. The J segment lost 3 bases and the V segment lost 6 bases, leaving 8 bases of the junction unmatched. This CDR3 is built from 15 residues. The CDR3 loop reads CASRRQGGNGNTIYF. The CDR3 nucleotides are TGTGCCAGCAGACGACAGGGAGGCAATGGAAACACCATATATTTT.

This clone was seen just once. The chain recombines TRBV9 with TRBJ1-2; TRBD1 matches at 10 bases. The CDR3 covers 13 residues. CDR1 is SGDLS, CDR2 YYNGEE, per germline. The junction had 5 bases not matched to a gene; V was cut back by 4 bases and J by 8 bases. CDR3 nucleotides: TGTGCCAGCAGCCCGGACAGGGGGGGAGGCTACACCTTC. Its protein is CASSPDRGGGYTF.

This clone was found once. The rearrangement joins TRBV6-1 to TRBJ2-7, with D possibly TRBD1 on 6 matching bases. Germline lookup yields CDR1 MNHNS and CDR2 SASEGT. Trimming cost V 6 bases and J 4 bases, with 13 bases left between them. The CDR3 loop spans 13 amino acids. The CDR3 DNA is TGTGCCAGCAGCCCGACAGGAGCTTACGAGCAGTACTTC. This codes for CASSPTGAYEQYF.

The chain is built from TRBV4-3 and TRBJ1-6, with 11 nucleotides matching TRBD1. Germline values: CDR1 LGHNA, CDR2 YSLEER. CDR3 length: 17 amino acids. Trimming cost V 3 bases and J 10 bases; bases outside gene matches: 11. The DNA of the CDR3 is TGCGCCAGCAGCCAGCACCCCGGGACAGGGGGTCAGTCACCCCTCCACTTT. Its translation: CASSQHPGTGGQSPLHF.

CDR3 protein: CASSQEAFFTDTQYF. The CDR3 DNA reads TGCGCCAGCAGCCAAGAGGCCTTCTTCACAGATACGCAGTATTTT. The chain combines TRBV4-3 with TRBJ2-3, with D unresolved. The length of the CDR3 is 15 residues. V was trimmed by 0 bases and J by 2 bases, leaving 9 bases between them. Germline lookup yields CDR1 LGHNA and CDR2 YSLEER.

The chain has TRBV6-6 and TRBJ2-7; 7 nucleotides match TRBD1. V shed 2 bases and J 3 bases; nucleotides not matched to a gene: 10. Germline V gene sequence: CDR1 MNHNY, CDR2 SVGAGI (reference sequence). The length of the CDR3 is 16 residues. The CDR3: CASSYVVRGRFYEQYF. The CDR3 coding sequence is TGTGCCAGCAGTTACGTAGTAAGGGGGCGCTTCTACGAGCAGTACTTC.

The J gene is TRBJ1-5, the V gene TRBV15; TRBD1 agrees at 8 bases. This CDR3 is built from 15 residues. Looked up from germline, CDR1 is LNHNV and CDR2 is YYDKDF (reference sequence). J was trimmed by 3 bases and V by 5 bases; bases with no gene match: 6. For the CDR3, the DNA is TGTGCCACCAGCCAGGACAGGGTCGTCAATCAGCCCCAGCATTTT. This codes for CATSQDRVVNQPQHF.

This rearrangement joins TRBV14 to TRBJ2-4; 7 positions agree with TRBD2. Germline CDR1 SGHDN, CDR2 FVKESK. CDR3 length: 14 residues. The ends lost 0 bases at V and 6 bases at J; junction bases unmatched: 2. The CDR3 sequence: CASSQDGGGNIQYF. For the CDR3, the DNA is TGTGCCAGCAGCCAAGATGGCGGGGGAAACATTCAGTACTTC.

The sample holds a few counts of this clone. The V and J genes are TRBV5-6 and TRBJ2-7; 7 bases agree with TRBD2. V was pared by 5 bases and J by 5 bases, with 7 bases of the junction left unmatched. The CDR3 is 13 residues long. CDR1 and CDR2 from the germline V gene are SGHDT and YYEEEE. The CDR3 nucleotides read TGTGCCAGCAGGAGAGGGAGCGGGGACGAGCAGTACTTC. This sequence encodes CASRRGSGDEQYF.

This rearrangement joins TRBV6-6 to TRBJ1-2; 10 bases map to TRBD1. J was trimmed by 8 bases and V by 3 bases; bases with no gene match: 6. The CDR3 contains 14 residues. Germline V lookup: CDR1 MNHNY, CDR2 SVGAGI (reference sequence). The CDR3 DNA reads as TGTGCCAGCAGTTATGGGACAGGGGTTTGGGGCTACACCTTC. Translating gives CASSYGTGVWGYTF.

This sequence joins TRBV23-1 and TRBJ2-3; 7 nucleotides match TRBD1. TRBV23-1 is classed as an ORF, of uncertain function. The V segment lost 8 bases and the J segment 6 bases; nucleotides outside the gene matches: 8. CDR3 length: 13 residues. CDR3 amino acids: CASPDRAADTQYF. DNA of the CDR3: TGCGCCAGCCCAGACAGGGCCGCGGATACGCAGTATTTT.

The rearrangement links TRBV4-3 to TRBJ2-1, with D maybe TRBD2 (7 bases). CDR1 LGHNA and CDR2 YSLEER come from the germline V gene. Trimming removed 0 bases from V and 9 bases from J, with 15 bases in between. The CDR3 totals 15 residues. The CDR3 region has the DNA TGCGCCAGCAGCCAAGATCCGGGGGGCCGGGGTGAGCAGTTCTTC. It translates to CASSQDPGGRGEQFF.

The chain combines TRBV4-1 with TRBJ1-6, with D perhaps TRBD1 (6 bases). CDR1 and CDR2 from the germline V gene are MGHRA and YSYEKL. V lost 4 bases to trimming and J lost 3 bases, with 19 bases between them. CDR3 size: 18 residues. CDR3 amino acids: CASSPPSGGAFYNSPLHF. In nucleotides, the CDR3 is TGCGCCAGCAGCCCTCCCTCGGGGGGGGCGTTCTATAATTCACCCCTCCACTTT.

The count of this clone is one. The J gene is TRBJ1-1, the V gene TRBV7-9; TRBD1 aligns across 10 bases. The CDR3 runs 14 residues. Germline CDR1 SEHNR, CDR2 FQNEAQ (reference sequence). V was pared by 6 bases and J by 2 bases, with 3 bases of the junction left unmatched. The CDR3 reads CASRDRGGNTEAFF. The CDR3 DNA reads as TGTGCCAGCAGGGACAGGGGGGGAAACACTGAAGCTTTCTTT.

This clone was detected only a few times. The chain joins TRBV2 to TRBJ1-1; 10 bases line up with TRBD1. CDR3 length: 16 residues. The V gene end was trimmed by 6 bases and the J gene end by 11 bases; junction bases not matched to a gene: 18. The germline V gene encodes CDR1 SNHLY and CDR2 FYNNEI. The DNA for the CDR3 is TGTGCCAGCAGGGGTGCGACAGGGGGCCTTCCCATTGCGGCTTTCTTT. It specifies CASRGATGGLPIAAFF.

The DNA for the CDR3 is TGTGCCAGCAGTGATGGGCAGAATCTTCCCTACGAGCAGTACTTC. Its translation is CASSDGQNLPYEQYF. This chain uses TRBV2 with TRBJ2-7; D remains unclear. The germline gives CDR1 SNHLY, CDR2 FYNNEI. V was pared by 3 bases and J by 2 bases, with 14 bases between. This CDR3 is 15 amino acids long.

The rearrangement joins TRBV9 to TRBJ1-6, with D perhaps TRBD1 (6 bases). The V gene's germline CDR1 is SGDLS and CDR2 YYNGEE. The CDR3 sequence is 15 residues long. The V end was cut by 3 bases, the J end by 7 bases, with 14 bases between. The CDR3 bases are TGTGCCAGCAGCGCCCGGACAGAACCGAATTCACCCCTCCACTTT. It is translated as CASSARTEPNSPLHF.

Only a few counts were recorded for this clone. J is TRBJ1-1 and V is TRBV20-1; tentatively, D is TRBD1 (5 bases). Trimming removed 0 bases from V and 12 bases from J, with 11 bases in between. The germline gives CDR1 DFQATT, CDR2 SNEGSKA (reference sequence). CDR3 size: 11 residues. The CDR3: CSARENPGSFF. In DNA form, the CDR3 reads TGCAGTGCTAGAGAGAATCCAGGGTCTTTCTTT.

This clone was seen more than once but under ten times. The V and J genes are TRBV19 and TRBJ2-2; TRBD2 is a possible D gene (5 bases). The germline V gene encodes CDR1 LNHDA and CDR2 SQIVND (reference sequence). This CDR3 contains 16 residues. V lost 4 bases to trimming and J lost 6 bases, with 18 bases between them. CDR3 amino acids: CASSNPLTGLPGELFF. The CDR3 bases are TGTGCCAGTAGTAACCCCCTAACCGGACTCCCCGGGGAGCTGTTTTTT.

The rearrangement joins TRBV4-1 to TRBJ2-7; D remains ambiguous. Germline lookup yields CDR1 MGHRA and CDR2 YSYEKL. The length of the CDR3 is 16 residues. The V end lost 0 bases, the J end lost 3 bases, and 15 bases lay between the germline ends. Here the CDR3 DNA reads TGCGCCAGCAGCCAAGAGGTGGTGAAGCCCCGCTACGAGCAGTACTTC. Amino acid sequence: CASSQEVVKPRYEQYF.

On this clone: An end of the junction differs from the germline gene, which may be a read error. The chain joins TRBV7-7 to TRBJ1-3, with D possibly TRBD1 on 6 matching bases. The CDR3 covers 17 residues. Germline V gives CDR1 SSHAT, CDR2 FNYEAQ (reference sequence). The CDR3 nucleotides are TGTGCTAGCAGCCCGACCTTGACAGGAATCTCTGGAAACACCATATATTTT. It codes for CASSPTLTGISGNTIYF.

The rearrangement uses TRBV11-2 and TRBJ2-7, with D perhaps matching TRBD2 (6 bases). This CDR3 has 14 residues. Germline loops: CDR1 SGHAT, CDR2 FQNNGV. Trimming left V 6 bases short and J 8 bases short, with 20 bases between. CDR3 loop: CASRGGGRTGKQYF. As DNA, the CDR3 is TGTGCCAGCAGGGGGGGTGGACGGACCGGCAAGCAGTACTTC.

The CDR3 here is CASRTSGGTTDTQYF. The CDR3 nucleotides read TGCGCCAGCAGAACTAGCGGGGGAACGACAGATACGCAGTATTTT. The rearrangement joins TRBV4-1 to TRBJ2-3, with 11 bases aligning to TRBD2. Trimming removed 6 bases from V and 3 bases from J; junction bases left unmatched: 5. CDR3 length equals 15 residues. CDR1 and CDR2 (germline): MGHRA, YSYEKL.

V and J are TRBV11-2 and TRBJ1-4; D gene uncertain. CDR3 length: 16 amino acids. Between the trimmed V and J ends, which lost 1 base and 0 bases, there was a span of 9 bases. Germline V gives CDR1 SGHAT, CDR2 FQNNGV. The CDR3 protein is CASSLGRFATNEKLFF. Written as DNA, the CDR3 is TGTGCCAGCAGCTTAGGCAGGTTTGCAACTAATGAAAAACTGTTTTTT. Using reference TRBV11-2 and TRBJ1-4 for the parts outside the CDR3, the full variable domain is EAGVAQSPRYKIIEKRQSVAFWCNPISGHATLYWYQQILGQGPKLLIQFQNNGVVDDSQLPKDRFSAERLKGVDSTLKIQPAKLEDSAVYLCASSLGRFATNEKLFFGSGTQLSVL.

The chain carries TRBV29-1 and TRBJ1-1; D is possibly TRBD1 (6 bases). Germline CDR1 and CDR2: SQVTM and ANQGSEA. The CDR3 runs 14 residues. V lost 0 bases and J lost 1, with 9 bases in between. The CDR3 coding sequence is TGCAGCGTTGAAGAGGGGACAAGGAACACTGAAGCTTTCTTT. Encoded protein: CSVEEGTRNTEAFF.